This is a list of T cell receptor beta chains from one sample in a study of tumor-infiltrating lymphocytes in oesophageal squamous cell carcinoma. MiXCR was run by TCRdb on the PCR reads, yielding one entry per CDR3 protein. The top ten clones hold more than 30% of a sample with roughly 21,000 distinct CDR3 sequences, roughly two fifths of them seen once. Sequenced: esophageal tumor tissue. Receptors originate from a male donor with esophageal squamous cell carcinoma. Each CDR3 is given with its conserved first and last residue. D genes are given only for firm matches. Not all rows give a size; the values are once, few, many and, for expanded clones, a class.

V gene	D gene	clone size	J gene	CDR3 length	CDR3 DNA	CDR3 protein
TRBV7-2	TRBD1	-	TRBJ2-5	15	TGTGCCAGCAGCGGAGGGACAGGGGTTCGGGGGACCCAGTACTTC	CASSGGTGVRGTQYF
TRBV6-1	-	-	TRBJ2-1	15	TGTGCCAGCAGTGATTGGGGTGGCTCCTACAATGAGCAGTTCTTC	CASSDWGGSYNEQFF
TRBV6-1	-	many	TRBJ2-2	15	TGTGCCAGCGATCCCCGGGGGAGGAACACCGGGGAGCTGTTTTTT	CASDPRGRNTGELFF
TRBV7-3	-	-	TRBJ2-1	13	TGTGCCAGCAGCTCGGGACCAACCTACGAGCAGTTCTTC	CASSSGPTYEQFF
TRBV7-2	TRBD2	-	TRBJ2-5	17	TGTGCCAGCAGCTTAGCGTGGAGACTAGCGGGTCAAGAGACCCAGTACTTC	CASSLAWRLAGQETQYF
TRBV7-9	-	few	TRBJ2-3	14	TGTGCCAGCAGCTTAGAGACAGGTTCAGATACGCAGTATTTT	CASSLETGSDTQYF
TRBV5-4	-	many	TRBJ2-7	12	TGTGCCAGCAGCCTGGGGGACACCTTATGGTACTTC	CASSLGDTLWYF
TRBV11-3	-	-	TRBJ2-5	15	TGTGCCAGCAGCTTAGCAAATCAGGGGTGGGAGACCCAGTACTTC	CASSLANQGWETQYF
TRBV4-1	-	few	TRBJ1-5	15	TGCGCCAGCAGCCAAGATACGAAGGAATTGCAGCCCCAGCATTTT	CASSQDTKELQPQHF
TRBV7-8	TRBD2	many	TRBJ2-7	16	TGTGCCAGCAGCTTAGTAGAGGGGAGGGGCTACAATGAGCAGTACTTC	CASSLVEGRGYNEQYF
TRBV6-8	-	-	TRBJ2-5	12	TGTGCCAGCAGGAAGGATCAAGAGACCCAGTACTTC	CASRKDQETQYF
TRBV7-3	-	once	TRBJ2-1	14	TGTGCCAGCAGCTTAGGAGGGGCGTCGGATGAGCAGTTCTTC	CASSLGGASDEQFF
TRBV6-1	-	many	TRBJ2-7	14	TGTGCCAGCACCAAAGCTCTGAGCAACTACGAGCAGTACTTC	CASTKALSNYEQYF